This T cell receptor (beta chain) comes out of a study of blood T cell repertoires in COVID-19. Background on the study: The United States, Italy and Spain provided the acute and convalescent COVID-19 samples.

How the authors handled the data: Cell counts per sample came from amplifying reference gene primers. Sequencing used immunoSEQ multiplex PCR; TCRdb keeps in-frame clones, though not all of them. The DNA gave D and trimming, while V, J and clone size come from that table. Among tens of thousands of clones, 75% to 90% were seen once, and the ten largest hold approximately 15%. V gave up 4 bases and J gave up 3 bases, with 7 bases separating them. The V gene's germline CDR1 is SNHLY and CDR2 FYNNEI. The CDR3 totals 12 residues. The chain recombines TRBV2 with TRBJ2-7; possible D gene TRBD1, 6 bases. The sequence was obtained from a human donor in a cohort sampled during active COVID-19. The sample comprised peripheral blood. The CDR3 sequence is CASSADSYEQYF. The DNA for the CDR3 is TGTGCCAGCAGTGCGGACAGCTACGAGCAGTACTTC.